Reported below is one T cell receptor beta chain. The sequencing template was cDNA reverse transcribed from extracted RNA. The assay was immunoSEQ multiplex PCR, and TCRdb's table has in-frame clones only and misses some. This table holds about 120,000 clones, less than 45% found once. This entry comes from a study of CD8+ T cells in alopecia areata. Obtained from alopecia areata patients were lesional scalp punch biopsies along with peripheral blood. The CDR3 contains 14 residues. Trimming stripped 1 base from V and 4 bases from J, with 13 bases between. Germline V gene sequence: CDR1 SQVTM, CDR2 ANQGSEA.

The chain combines TRBV29-1 with TRBJ1-1; D not resolved. The TCR originated in a human donor with alopecia areata. Input material: CD4+ T cells sorted from blood. The CDR3 here is CSVEVGHYSTEAFF. The DNA for the CDR3 is TGCAGCGTTGAAGTTGGGCATTACTCCACTGAAGCTTTCTTT.